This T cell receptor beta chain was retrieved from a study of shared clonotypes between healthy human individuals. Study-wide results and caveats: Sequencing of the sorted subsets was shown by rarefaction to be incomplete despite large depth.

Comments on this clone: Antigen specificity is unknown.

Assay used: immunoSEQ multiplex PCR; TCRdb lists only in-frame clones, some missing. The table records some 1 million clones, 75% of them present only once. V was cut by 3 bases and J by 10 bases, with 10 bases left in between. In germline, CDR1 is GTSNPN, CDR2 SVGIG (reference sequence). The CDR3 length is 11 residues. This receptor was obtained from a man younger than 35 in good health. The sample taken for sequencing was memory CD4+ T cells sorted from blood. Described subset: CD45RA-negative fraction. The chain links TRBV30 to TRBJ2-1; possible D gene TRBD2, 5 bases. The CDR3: CAWSGVSEQFF. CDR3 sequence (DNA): TGTGCCTGGAGCGGGGTTTCGGAGCAGTTCTTC.